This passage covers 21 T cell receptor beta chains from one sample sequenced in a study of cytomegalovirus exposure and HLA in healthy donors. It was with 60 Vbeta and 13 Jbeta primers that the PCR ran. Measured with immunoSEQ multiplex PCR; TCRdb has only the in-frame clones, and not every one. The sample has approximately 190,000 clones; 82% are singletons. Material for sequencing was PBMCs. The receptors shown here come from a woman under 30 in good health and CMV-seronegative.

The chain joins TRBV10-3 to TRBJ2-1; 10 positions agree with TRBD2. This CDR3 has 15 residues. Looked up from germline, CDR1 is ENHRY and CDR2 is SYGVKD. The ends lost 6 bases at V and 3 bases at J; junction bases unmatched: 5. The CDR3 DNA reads TGTGCCATCAGGTTAGCGGGGGGAGTCTACAATGAGCAGTTCTTC. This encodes CAIRLAGGVYNEQFF.

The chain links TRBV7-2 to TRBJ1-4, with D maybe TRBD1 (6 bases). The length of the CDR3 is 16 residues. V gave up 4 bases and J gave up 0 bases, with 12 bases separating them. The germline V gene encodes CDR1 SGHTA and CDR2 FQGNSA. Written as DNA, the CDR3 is TGTGCCAGCAGCTCGGACAGAGTTGCAACTAATGAAAAACTGTTTTTT. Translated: CASSSDRVATNEKLFF.

The CDR3 spells CAIRGGYGYTF. Here the CDR3 DNA reads TGTGCCATCAGGGGAGGCTATGGCTACACCTTC. V and J are TRBV10-3 and TRBJ1-2; no firm D call. Trimming took off 6 bases at V and 4 bases at J, with 6 bases between the two ends. This CDR3 has 11 amino acids. Per the germline V gene, CDR1 is ENHRY and CDR2 is SYGVKD.

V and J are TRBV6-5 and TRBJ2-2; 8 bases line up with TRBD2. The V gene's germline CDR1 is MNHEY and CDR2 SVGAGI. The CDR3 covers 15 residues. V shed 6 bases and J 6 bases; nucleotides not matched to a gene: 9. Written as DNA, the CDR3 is TGTGCCAGCAGCAAGTTGCGGGAGGTGGCCGGGGAGCTGTTTTTT. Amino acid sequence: CASSKLREVAGELFF.

The CDR3 coding sequence is TGCGCCAGCAGCACTGGGACTAGCGGAGGGGGTGGTGAGCAGTTCTTC. Its protein product is CASSTGTSGGGGEQFF. The chain is built from TRBV5-1 and TRBJ2-1, with TRBD2 matching over 11 bases. The CDR3 spans 16 residues. Germline CDR1 SGHRS, CDR2 YFSETQ. J lost 9 bases, V lost 4 bases, and 12 bases had no gene match.

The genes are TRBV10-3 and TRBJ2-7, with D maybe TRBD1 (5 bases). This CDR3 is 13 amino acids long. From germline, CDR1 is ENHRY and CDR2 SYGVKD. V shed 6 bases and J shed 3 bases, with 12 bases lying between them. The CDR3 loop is CAISLTDNYEQYF. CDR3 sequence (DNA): TGTGCCATCAGCCTGACGGACAACTACGAGCAGTACTTC.

CDR3: CASKWGRDTDTQYF. DNA of the CDR3: TGTGCCAGCAAATGGGGCAGGGACACAGATACGCAGTATTTT. The chain couples TRBV2 to TRBJ2-3, with D possibly TRBD1 on 5 matching bases. Germline V gene data show CDR1 as SNHLY and CDR2 as FYNNEI. The CDR3 loop spans 14 amino acids. Trimming shortened V by 7 bases and J by 2 bases, and 13 bases separated the two germline ends.

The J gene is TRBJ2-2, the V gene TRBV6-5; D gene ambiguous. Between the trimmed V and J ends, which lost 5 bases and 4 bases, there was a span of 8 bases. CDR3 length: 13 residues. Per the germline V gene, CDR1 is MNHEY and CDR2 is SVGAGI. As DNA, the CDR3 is TGTGCCAGCAGTGAGGTTCCCACCGGGGAGCTGTTTTTT. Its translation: CASSEVPTGELFF.

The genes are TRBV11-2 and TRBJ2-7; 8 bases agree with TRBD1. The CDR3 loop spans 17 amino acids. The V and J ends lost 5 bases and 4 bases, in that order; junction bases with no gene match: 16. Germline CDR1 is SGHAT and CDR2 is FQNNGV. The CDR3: CASSPINSRGLGYEQYF. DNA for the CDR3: TGTGCCAGCAGCCCAATCAACTCCAGGGGGCTTGGGTACGAGCAGTACTTC.

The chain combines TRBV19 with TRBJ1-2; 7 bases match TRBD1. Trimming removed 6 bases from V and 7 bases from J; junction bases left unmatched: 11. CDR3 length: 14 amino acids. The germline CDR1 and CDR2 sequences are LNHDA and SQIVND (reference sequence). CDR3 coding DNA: TGTGCCAGTAGGAAGGGGCGACAGGGCGGTGGCTACACCTTC. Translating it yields CASRKGRQGGGYTF. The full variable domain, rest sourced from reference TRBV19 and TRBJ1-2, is DGGITQSPKYLFRKEGQNVTLSCEQNLNHDAMYWYRQDPGQGLRLIYYSQIVNDFQKGDIAEGYSVSREKKESFPLTVTSAQKNPTAFYLCASRKGRQGGGYTFGSGTRLTVV.

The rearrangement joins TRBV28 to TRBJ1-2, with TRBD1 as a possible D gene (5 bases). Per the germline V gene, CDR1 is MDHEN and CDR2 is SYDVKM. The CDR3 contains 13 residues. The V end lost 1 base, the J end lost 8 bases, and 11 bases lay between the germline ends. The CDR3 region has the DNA TGTGCCAGCAGTTTATTGGGGGGAGGCGGCTACACCTTC. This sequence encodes CASSLLGGGGYTF.

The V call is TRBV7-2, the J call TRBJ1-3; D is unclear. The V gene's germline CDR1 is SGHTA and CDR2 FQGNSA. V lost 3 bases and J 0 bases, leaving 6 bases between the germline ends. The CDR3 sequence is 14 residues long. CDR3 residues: CASSLGNSGNTIYF. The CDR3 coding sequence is TGTGCCAGCAGCTTGGGCAACTCTGGAAACACCATATATTTT.

CDR3 nucleotides: TGTGCCAGTAGTCCTTTCTTACAGGGGGCGGGAGGCTACACCTTC. Its protein product is CASSPFLQGAGGYTF. The gene calls are TRBV19 and TRBJ1-2; the match to TRBD1 covers 9 bases. The CDR3 is 15 residues long. Per germline, CDR1 LNHDA and CDR2 SQIVND (reference sequence). The V gene end was trimmed by 5 bases and the J gene end by 8 bases; junction bases not matched to a gene: 12. The full variable domain, with the rest looked up from reference TRBV19 and TRBJ1-2, is DGGITQSPKYLFRKEGQNVTLSCEQNLNHDAMYWYRQDPGQGLRLIYYSQIVNDFQKGDIAEGYSVSREKKESFPLTVTSAQKNPTAFYLCASSPFLQGAGGYTFGSGTRLTVV.

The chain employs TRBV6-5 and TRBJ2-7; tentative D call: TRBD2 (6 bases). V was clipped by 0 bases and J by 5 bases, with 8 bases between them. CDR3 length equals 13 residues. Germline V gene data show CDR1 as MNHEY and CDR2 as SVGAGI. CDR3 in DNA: TGTGCCAGCAGTTACTCGGAGGGGAACGAGCAGTACTTC. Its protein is CASSYSEGNEQYF.

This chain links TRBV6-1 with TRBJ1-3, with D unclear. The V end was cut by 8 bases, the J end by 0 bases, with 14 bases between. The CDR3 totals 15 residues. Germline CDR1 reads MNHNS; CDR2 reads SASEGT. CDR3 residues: CASGSSDYSGNTIYF. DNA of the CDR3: TGTGCCAGCGGCTCGTCAGACTACTCTGGAAACACCATATATTTT.

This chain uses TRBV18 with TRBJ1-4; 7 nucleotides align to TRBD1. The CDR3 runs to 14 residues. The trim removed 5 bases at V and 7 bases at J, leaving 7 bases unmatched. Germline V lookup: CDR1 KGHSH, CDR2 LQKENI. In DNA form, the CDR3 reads TGTGCCAGCTCAGTACAGGGGCGAACTGAAAAACTGTTTTTT. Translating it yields CASSVQGRTEKLFF. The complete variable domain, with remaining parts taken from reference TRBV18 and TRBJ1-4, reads NAGVMQNPRHLVRRRGQEARLRCSPMKGHSHVYWYRQLPEEGLKFMVYLQKENIIDESGMPKERFSAEFPKEGPSILRIQQVVRGDSAAYFCASSVQGRTEKLFFGSGTQLSVL.

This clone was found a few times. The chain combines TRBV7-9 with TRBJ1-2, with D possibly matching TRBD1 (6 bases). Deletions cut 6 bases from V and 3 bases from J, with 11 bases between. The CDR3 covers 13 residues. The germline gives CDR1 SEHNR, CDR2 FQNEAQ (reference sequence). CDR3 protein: CASSSGAYYGYTF. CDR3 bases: TGTGCCAGCAGTTCAGGGGCCTACTATGGCTACACCTTC.

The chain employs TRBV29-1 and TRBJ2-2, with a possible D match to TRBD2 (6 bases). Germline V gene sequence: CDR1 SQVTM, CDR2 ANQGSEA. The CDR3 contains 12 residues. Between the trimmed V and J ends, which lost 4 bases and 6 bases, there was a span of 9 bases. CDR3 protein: CSVGRRAGELFF. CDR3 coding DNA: TGCAGCGTTGGGAGGAGGGCCGGGGAGCTGTTTTTT.

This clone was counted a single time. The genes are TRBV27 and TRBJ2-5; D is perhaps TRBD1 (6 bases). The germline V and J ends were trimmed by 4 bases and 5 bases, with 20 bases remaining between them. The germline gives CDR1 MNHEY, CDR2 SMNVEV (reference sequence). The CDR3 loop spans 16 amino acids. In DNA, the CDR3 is TGTGCCAGCAGTTCCGTTTTGGGGGCCCCTTCGGAGACCCAGTACTTC. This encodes CASSSVLGAPSETQYF.

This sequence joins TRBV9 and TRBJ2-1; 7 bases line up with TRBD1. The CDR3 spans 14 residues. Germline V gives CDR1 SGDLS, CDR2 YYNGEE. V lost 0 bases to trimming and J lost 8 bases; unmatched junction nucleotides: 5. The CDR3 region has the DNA TGTGCCAGCAGCGTAGGAGACAGGGCTGATGAGCAGTTCTTC. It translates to CASSVGDRADEQFF.

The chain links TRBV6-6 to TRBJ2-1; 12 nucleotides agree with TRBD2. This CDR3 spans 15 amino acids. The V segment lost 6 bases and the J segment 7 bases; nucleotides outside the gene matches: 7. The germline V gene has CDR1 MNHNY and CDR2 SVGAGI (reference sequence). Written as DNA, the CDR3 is TGTGCCAGCAGGGACACTAGCGGGAGGCGGAATGAGCAGTTCTTC. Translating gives CASRDTSGRRNEQFF.